This T cell receptor (beta chain) appears in the sequencing data of a study of blood T cell repertoires in COVID-19. Sequenced by immunoSEQ multiplex PCR; TCRdb stores in-frame clones only, minus some. The sample includes roughly 31,000 clones, 86% of them seen just once. Only one count was recorded for this clone. The V end lost 2 bases, the J end lost 5 bases, and 13 bases lay between the germline ends. Germline V gene sequence: CDR1 MNHNS, CDR2 SASEGT. This CDR3 contains 16 residues. Sequencing was performed on peripheral blood. This clonotype originated in a human donor with active COVID-19. The donor label of this sample is uncertain. The V call is TRBV6-1, the J call TRBJ1-6; no firm D call. The CDR3 region is CASSESGERDNSPLHF. CDR3 DNA sequence: TGTGCCAGCAGTGAAAGTGGAGAGCGGGATAATTCACCCCTCCACTTT.